The clone carrying this TCR beta chain appeared a few times. This sample was included in a study of blood T cells in healthy people across ages. The CDR3 length is 16 residues. Germline values: CDR1 MDHEN, CDR2 SYDVKM. After removal of 5 bases from V and 0 bases from J, the junction contained 6 bases not matched to a gene. The second PCR ran about 6 to 12 cycles with a sample-barcoded 5' primer and J-beta primers. TCRdb passed the 5' RACE reads through MiXCR, listing each CDR3 protein once. The sample lists hundreds of thousands of distinct CDR3 sequences; 20% to 25% were seen once. This clonotype was obtained from a man in his 70s in good health. Sample: blood. J is TRBJ2-7 and V is TRBV28; TRBD2 matches 11 bases. The chain's CDR3 is CASSLMTSGISYEQYF. CDR3 DNA: TGTGCCAGCAGTCTCATGACTAGCGGGATCTCCTACGAGCAGTACTTC.